The sequence of this T cell receptor (beta chain) was determined in a study of shared clonotypes between healthy human individuals. Study-wide points: Naive subsets usually exceeded memory subsets in estimated richness.

CD8 cells regarded as naive lacked CD45RO, were positively chosen for CCR7, and omitted terminally differentiated effector memory CD45RA+ cells. This clone showed up just a few times. Its antigen is unidentified. Each replicate PCR on the sorted subsets used roughly 190 ng DNA (around 30,000 T cell genomes). Per the authors' pipeline: ImmunoSEQ supplied junction-only sequences lacking quality scores, so filtering was different. The data were produced by immunoSEQ multiplex PCR, yet TCRdb's version contains in-frame clones alone and is incomplete. The V and J calls and clone size come from that table; D and trimming were worked out from the DNA. The sample lists roughly 890,000 clones; almost 95% were seen once. The clonotype was recovered from a man aged 30 to 45 in good health. Sequenced sample: naive CD8+ T cells sorted from blood.

The CDR3 loop reads CASSRMDTYEQYF. DNA of the CDR3: TGTGCCAGCAGCCGGATGGACACTTACGAGCAGTACTTC. V and J are TRBV5-4 and TRBJ2-7; a weak D match, TRBD1 (5 bases). Trimming removed 4 bases at V and 4 bases at J, with 12 bases between. Looked up from germline, CDR1 is SGHNT and CDR2 is YYREEE (reference sequence). The length of the CDR3 is 13 residues.